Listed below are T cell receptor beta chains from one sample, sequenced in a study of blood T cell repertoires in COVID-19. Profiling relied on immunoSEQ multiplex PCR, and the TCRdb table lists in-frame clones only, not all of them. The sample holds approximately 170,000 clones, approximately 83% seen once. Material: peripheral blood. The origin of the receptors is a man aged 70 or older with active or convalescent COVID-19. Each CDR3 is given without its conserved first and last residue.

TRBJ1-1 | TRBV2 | ASSVEGRTEAF
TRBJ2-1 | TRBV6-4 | ASSGLGEGHNEQF
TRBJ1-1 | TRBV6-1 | ASSDLGLNNGAF
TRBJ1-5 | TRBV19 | ASNHRRNNQPQH
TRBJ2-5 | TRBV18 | ASSPGRAETQY
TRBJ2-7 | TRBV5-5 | ASSLYDRAEQY
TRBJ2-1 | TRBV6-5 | ASSPLRQGYNEQF
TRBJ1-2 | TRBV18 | ASSVQTNMNYGYT
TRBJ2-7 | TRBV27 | ASSNDRGYYEQY
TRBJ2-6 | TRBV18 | AGQREAGANVLT
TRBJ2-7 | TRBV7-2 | ASSLTGSAYEQY
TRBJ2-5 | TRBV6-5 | ASRDFGQETQY
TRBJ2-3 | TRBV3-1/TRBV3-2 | ASSHLWTSGVTQY
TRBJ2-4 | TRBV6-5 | ASTPGGNKNIQY
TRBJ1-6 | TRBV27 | ASWGRGNSPLH
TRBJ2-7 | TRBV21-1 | ASTPVYYEQY
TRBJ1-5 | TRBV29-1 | SVGGGQYQPQH
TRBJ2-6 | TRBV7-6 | ASSFGQAYSGANVLT
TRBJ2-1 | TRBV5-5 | ASRTTWSSGGYNEQF
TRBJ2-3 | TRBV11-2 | ASSPHLAGGGIDTQY
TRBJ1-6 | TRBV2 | ASSARGENNSPLH
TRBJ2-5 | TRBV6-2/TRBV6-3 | ASSYTGLWQETQY
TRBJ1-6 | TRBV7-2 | ASSFRQGNSPLH
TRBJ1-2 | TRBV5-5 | ASSLQQLYGYT
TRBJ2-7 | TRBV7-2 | ASSYPGQGYSYEQY
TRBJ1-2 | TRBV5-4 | ASSKAGGWGYT
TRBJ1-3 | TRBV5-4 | ASSSRTEGNTIY
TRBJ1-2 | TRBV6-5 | ASRGTGLHGYT
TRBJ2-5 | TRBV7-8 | ASSQTGFGETQY
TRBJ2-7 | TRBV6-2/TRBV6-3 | ASSSYSGSLYEQY
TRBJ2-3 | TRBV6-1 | ASSEAPFVGADTQY
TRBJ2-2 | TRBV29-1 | GRAGNTGELF
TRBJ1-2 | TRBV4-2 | ASSQGAGLNYGYT
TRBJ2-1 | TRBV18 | ASSPWSELVNEQF
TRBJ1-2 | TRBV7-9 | ASGGQRKGYT
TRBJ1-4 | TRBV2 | ASSNRGWTNEKLF
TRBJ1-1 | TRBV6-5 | ASSYHRENTEAF
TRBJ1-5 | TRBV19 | ASRTQGTMFNQPQH
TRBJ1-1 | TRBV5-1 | ASSEGTGGNTEAF
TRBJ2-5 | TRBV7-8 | ASHSPQGASGIRETQY
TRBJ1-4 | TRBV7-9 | ASSLGTGNEKLF
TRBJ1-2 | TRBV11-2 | ASSEQGGYGYT